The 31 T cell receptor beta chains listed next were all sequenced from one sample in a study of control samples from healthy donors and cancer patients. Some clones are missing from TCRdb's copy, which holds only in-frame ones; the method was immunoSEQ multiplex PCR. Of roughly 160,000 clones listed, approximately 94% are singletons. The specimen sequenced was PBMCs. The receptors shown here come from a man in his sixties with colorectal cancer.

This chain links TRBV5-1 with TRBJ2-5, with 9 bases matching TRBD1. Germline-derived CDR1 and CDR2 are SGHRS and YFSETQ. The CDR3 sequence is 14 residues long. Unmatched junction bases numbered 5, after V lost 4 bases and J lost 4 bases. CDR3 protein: CASSTGQGGETQYF. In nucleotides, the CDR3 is TGCGCCAGCAGCACGGGACAGGGAGGAGAGACCCAGTACTTC. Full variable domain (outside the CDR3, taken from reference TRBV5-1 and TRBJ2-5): KAGVTQTPRYLIKTRGQQVTLSCSPISGHRSVSWYQQTPGQGLQFLFEYFSETQRNKGNFPGRFSGRQFSNSRSEMNVSTLELGDSALYLCASSTGQGGETQYFGPGTRLLVL.

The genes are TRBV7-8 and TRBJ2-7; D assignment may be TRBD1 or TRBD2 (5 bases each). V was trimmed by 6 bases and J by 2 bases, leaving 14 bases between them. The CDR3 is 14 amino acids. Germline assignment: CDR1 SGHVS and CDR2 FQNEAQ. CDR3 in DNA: TGTGCCAGCAGTGGTCGGGACCTACCCTACGAGCAGTACTTC. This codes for CASSGRDLPYEQYF.

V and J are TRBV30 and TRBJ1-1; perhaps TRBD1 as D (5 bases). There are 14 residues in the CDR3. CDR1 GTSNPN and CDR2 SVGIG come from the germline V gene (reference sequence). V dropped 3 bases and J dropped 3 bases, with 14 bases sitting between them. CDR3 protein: CAWSRTWGDTEAFF. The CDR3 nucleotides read TGTGCCTGGAGCAGGACGTGGGGCGACACTGAAGCTTTCTTT.

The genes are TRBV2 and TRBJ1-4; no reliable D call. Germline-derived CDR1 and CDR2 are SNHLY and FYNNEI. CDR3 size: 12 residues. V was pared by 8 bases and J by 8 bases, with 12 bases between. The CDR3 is CASFRKSEKLFF. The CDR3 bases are TGTGCCAGCTTTCGGAAGTCAGAAAAACTGTTTTTT. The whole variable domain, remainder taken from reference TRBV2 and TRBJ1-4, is EPEVTQTPSHQVTQMGQEVILRCVPISNHLYFYWYRQILGQKVEFLVSFYNNEISEKSEIFDDQFSVERPDGSNFTLKIRSTKLEDSAMYFCASFRKSEKLFFGSGTQLSVL.

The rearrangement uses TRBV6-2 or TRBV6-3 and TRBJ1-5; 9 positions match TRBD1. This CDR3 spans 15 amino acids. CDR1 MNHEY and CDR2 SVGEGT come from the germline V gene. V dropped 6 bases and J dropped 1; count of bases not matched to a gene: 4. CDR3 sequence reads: CASSLDRGSNQPQHF. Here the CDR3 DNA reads TGTGCCAGCAGCCTGGACAGGGGAAGCAATCAGCCCCAGCATTTT.

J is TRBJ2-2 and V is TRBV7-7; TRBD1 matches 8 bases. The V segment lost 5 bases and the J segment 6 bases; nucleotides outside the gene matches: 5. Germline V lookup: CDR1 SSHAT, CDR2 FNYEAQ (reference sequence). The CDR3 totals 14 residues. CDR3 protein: CASSPGGAAGELFF. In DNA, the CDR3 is TGTGCCAGCAGCCCAGGGGGCGCAGCCGGGGAGCTGTTTTTT.

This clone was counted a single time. The CDR3 loop reads CASSLAGMEMNTEAFF. CDR3 nucleotides: TGCGCCAGCAGCTTGGCAGGGATGGAGATGAACACTGAAGCTTTCTTT. This sequence joins TRBV5-1 and TRBJ1-1; tentative D call: TRBD1 (5 bases). This CDR3 comprises 16 residues. V lost 0 bases, J lost 0 bases, and 12 bases lay in between. Germline lookup yields CDR1 SGHRS and CDR2 YFSETQ. The full variable domain, its missing parts supplied by reference TRBV5-1 and TRBJ1-1, is KAGVTQTPRYLIKTRGQQVTLSCSPISGHRSVSWYQQTPGQGLQFLFEYFSETQRNKGNFPGRFSGRQFSNSRSEMNVSTLELGDSALYLCASSLAGMEMNTEAFFGQGTRLTVV.

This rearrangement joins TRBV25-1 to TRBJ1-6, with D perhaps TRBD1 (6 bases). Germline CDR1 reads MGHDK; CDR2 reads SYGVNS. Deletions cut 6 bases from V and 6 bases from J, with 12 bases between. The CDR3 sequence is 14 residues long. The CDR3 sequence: CASREQGFNSPLHF. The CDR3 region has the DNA TGTGCCAGCAGGGAACAGGGATTTAATTCACCCCTCCACTTT.

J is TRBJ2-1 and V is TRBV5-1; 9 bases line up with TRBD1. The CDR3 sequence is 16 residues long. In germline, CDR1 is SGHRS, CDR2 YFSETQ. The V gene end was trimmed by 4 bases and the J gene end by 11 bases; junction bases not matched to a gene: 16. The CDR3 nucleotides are TGCGCCAGCAGCCCGACAGGGGGGAATACCCAAAATCAGCAGTTCTTC. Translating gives CASSPTGGNTQNQQFF. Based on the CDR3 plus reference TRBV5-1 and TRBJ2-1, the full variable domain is KAGVTQTPRYLIKTRGQQVTLSCSPISGHRSVSWYQQTPGQGLQFLFEYFSETQRNKGNFPGRFSGRQFSNSRSEMNVSTLELGDSALYLCASSPTGGNTQNQQFFGPGTRLTVL.

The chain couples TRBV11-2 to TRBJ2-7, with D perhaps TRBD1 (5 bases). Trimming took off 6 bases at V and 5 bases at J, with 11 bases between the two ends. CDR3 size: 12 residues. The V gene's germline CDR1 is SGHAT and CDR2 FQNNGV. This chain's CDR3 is CASSFIRDEQYF. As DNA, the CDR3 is TGTGCCAGCAGTTTTATCAGGGACGAGCAGTACTTC.

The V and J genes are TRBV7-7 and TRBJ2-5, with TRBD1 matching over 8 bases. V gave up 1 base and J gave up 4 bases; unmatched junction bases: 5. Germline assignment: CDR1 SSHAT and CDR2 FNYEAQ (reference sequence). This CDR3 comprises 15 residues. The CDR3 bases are TGTGCCAGCAGCTTAGGACAGGGGATTCGAGAGACCCAGTACTTC. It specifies CASSLGQGIRETQYF.

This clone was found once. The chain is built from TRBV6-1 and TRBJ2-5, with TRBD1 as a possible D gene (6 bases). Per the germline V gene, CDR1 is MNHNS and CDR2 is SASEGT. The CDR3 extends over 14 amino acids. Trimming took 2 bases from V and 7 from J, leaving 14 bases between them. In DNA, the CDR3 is TGTGCCAGCAGTGAATGGGGGCCCGAGGGGACCCAGTACTTC. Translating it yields CASSEWGPEGTQYF.

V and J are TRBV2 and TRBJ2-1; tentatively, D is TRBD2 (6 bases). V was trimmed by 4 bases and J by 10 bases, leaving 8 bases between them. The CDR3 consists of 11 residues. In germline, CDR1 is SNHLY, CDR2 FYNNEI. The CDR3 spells CASSGDSEQFF. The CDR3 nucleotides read TGTGCCAGCAGTGGGGACTCAGAGCAGTTCTTC.

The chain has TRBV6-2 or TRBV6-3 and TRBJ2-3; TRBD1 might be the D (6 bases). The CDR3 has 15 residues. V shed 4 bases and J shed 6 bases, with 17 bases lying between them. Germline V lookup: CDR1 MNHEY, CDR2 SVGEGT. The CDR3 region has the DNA TGTGCCAGCAGTTTGGGGGCTAGCTGGGGGGATACGCAGTATTTT. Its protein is CASSLGASWGDTQYF.

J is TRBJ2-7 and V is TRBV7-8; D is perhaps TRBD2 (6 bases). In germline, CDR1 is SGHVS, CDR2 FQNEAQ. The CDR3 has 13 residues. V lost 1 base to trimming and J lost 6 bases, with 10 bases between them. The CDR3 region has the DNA TGTGCCAGCAGCTTAGTGAGGAGGGGCGAGCAGTACTTC. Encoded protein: CASSLVRRGEQYF.

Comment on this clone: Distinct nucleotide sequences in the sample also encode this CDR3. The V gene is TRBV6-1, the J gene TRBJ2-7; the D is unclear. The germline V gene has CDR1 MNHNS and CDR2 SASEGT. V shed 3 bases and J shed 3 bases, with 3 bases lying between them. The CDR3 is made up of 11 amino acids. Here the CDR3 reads CASSEFYEQYF. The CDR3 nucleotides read TGTGCCAGCAGTGAGTTCTACGAGCAGTACTTC.

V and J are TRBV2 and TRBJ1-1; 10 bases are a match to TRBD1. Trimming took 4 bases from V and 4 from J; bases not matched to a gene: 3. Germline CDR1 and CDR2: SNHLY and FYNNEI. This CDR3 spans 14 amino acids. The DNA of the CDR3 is TGTGCCAGCAGTGCCGGACAGGGGGGCACTGAAGCTTTCTTT. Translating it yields CASSAGQGGTEAFF.

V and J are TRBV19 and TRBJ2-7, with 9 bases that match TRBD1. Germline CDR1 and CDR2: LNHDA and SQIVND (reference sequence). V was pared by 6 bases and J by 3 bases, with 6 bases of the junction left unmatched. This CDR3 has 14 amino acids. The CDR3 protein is CASSRTGDFYEQYF. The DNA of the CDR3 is TGTGCCAGTAGCCGGACAGGGGACTTCTACGAGCAGTACTTC.

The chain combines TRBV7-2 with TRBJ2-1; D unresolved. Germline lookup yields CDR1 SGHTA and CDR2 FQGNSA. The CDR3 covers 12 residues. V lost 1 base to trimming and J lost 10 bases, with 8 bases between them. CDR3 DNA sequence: TGTGCCAGCAGCTTAGGCCTGGGAGAGCAGTTCTTC. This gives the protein CASSLGLGEQFF.

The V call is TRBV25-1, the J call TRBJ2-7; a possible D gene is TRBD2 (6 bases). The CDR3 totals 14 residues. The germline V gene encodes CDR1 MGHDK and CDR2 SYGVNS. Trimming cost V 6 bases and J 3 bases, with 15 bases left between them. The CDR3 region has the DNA TGTGCCAGCAGCACTAGCTTCCGGGGCTACGAGCAGTACTTC. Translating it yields CASSTSFRGYEQYF.

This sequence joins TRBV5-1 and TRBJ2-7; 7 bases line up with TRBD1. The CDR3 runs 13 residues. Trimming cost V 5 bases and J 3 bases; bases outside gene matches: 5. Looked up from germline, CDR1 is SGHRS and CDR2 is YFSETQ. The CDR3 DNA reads TGCGCCAGCAGTATGAACAGGGGCTACGAGCAGTACTTC. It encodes CASSMNRGYEQYF.

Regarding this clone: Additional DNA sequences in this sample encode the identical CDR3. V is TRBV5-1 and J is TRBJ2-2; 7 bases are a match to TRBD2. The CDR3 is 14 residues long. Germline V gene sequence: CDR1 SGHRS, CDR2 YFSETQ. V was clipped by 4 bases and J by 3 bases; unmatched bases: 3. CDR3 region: CASSLGGDTGELFF. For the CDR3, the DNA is TGCGCCAGCAGCCTTGGGGGGGACACCGGGGAGCTGTTTTTT. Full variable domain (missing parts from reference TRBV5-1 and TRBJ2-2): KAGVTQTPRYLIKTRGQQVTLSCSPISGHRSVSWYQQTPGQGLQFLFEYFSETQRNKGNFPGRFSGRQFSNSRSEMNVSTLELGDSALYLCASSLGGDTGELFFGEGSRLTVL.

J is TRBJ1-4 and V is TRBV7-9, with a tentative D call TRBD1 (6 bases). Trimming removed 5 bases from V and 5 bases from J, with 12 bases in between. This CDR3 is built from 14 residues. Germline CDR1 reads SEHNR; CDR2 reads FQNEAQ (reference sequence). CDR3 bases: TGTGCCAGCAGCGTCAGGGGATTGAATGAAAAACTGTTTTTT. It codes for CASSVRGLNEKLFF.

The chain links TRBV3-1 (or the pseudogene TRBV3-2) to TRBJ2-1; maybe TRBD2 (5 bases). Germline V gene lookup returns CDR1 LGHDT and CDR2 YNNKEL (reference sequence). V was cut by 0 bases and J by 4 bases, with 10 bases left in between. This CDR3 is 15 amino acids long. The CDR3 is CASSQDTGSYNEQFF. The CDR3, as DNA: TGTGCCAGCAGCCAAGATACGGGATCGTACAATGAGCAGTTCTTC.

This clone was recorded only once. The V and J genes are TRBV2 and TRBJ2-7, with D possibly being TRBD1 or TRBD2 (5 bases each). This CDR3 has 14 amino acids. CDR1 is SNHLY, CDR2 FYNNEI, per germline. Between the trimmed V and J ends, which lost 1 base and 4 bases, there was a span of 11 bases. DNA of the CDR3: TGTGCCAGCAGTGAAGTCGGGACGGATTACGAGCAGTACTTC. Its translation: CASSEVGTDYEQYF.

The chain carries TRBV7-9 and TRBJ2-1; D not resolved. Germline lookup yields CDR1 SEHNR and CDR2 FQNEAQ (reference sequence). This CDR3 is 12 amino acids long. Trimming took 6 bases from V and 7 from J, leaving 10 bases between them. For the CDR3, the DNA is TGTGCCAGCAGAGCATACGGAAATGAGCAGTTCTTC. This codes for CASRAYGNEQFF.

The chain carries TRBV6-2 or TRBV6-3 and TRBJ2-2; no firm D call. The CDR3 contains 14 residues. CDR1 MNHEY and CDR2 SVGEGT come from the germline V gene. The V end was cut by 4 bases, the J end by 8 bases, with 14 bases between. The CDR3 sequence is CASSSPLRVGELFF. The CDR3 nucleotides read TGTGCCAGCAGTTCGCCTCTAAGAGTGGGGGAGCTGTTTTTT.

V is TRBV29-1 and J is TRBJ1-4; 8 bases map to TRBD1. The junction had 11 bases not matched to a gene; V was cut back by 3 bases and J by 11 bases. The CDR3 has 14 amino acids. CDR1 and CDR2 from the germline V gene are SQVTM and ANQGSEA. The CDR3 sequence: CSVDPGQVGGKLFF. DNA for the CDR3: TGCAGCGTTGACCCGGGACAGGTCGGAGGGAAACTGTTTTTT.

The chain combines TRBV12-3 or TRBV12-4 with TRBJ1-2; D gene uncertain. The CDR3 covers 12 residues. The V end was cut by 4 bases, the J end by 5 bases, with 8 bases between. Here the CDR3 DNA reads TGTGCCAGCAGTTGGGAGTTGTATGGCTACACCTTC. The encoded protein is CASSWELYGYTF.

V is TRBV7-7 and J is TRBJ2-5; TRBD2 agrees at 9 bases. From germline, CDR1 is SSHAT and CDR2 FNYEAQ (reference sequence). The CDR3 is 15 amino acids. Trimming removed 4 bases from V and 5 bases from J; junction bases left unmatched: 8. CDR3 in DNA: TGTGCCAGCAGCTCCCTAGCGGGGAGAGGGGAGACCCAGTACTTC. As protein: CASSSLAGRGETQYF.

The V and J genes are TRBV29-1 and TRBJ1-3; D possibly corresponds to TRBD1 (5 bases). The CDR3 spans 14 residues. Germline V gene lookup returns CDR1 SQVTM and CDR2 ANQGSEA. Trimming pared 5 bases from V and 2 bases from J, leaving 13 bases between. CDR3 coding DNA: TGCAGCGTTTTAGTCAGGGACCCTGGAAACACCATATATTTT. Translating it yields CSVLVRDPGNTIYF.